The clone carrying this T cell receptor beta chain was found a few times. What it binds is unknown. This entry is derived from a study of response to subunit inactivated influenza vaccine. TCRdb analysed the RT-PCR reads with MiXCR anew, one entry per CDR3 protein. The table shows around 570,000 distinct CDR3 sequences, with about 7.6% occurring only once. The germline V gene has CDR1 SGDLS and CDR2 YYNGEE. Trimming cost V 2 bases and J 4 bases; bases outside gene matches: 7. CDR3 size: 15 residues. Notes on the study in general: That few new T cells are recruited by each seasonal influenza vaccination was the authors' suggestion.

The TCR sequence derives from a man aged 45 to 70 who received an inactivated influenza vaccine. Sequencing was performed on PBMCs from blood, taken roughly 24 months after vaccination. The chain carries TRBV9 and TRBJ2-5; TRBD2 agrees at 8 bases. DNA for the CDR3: TGTGCCAGCAGCGTCGGAGCGGGAGCGAGAGAGACCCAGTACTTC. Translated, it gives CASSVGAGARETQYF.